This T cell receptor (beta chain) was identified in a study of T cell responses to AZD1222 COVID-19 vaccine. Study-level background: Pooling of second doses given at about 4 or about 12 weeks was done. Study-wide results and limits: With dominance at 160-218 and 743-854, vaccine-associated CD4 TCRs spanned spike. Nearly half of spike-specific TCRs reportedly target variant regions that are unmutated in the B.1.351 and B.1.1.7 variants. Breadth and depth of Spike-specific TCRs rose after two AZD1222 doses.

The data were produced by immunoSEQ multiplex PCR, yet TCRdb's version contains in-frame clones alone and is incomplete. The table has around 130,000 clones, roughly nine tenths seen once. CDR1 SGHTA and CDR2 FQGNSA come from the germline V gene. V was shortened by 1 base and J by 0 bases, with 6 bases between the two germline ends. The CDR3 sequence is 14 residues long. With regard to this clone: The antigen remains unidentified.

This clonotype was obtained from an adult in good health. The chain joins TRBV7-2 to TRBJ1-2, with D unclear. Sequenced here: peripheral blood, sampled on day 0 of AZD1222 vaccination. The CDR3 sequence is CASSLGHTNYGYTF. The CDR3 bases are TGTGCCAGCAGCTTAGGCCATACTAACTATGGCTACACCTTC.